This T cell receptor (beta chain) was obtained from a study of technical replicates of blood from a handful of donors. Method: immunoSEQ multiplex PCR; TCRdb's copy keeps in-frame clones and lacks some. In the table there are over 50,000 clones, around 87% of which are singletons. The sequence was collected from a human donor in good health. Some clones in this sample may be carry-over from other donors' samples. The material sequenced was PBMCs.

The CDR3 region has the DNA TGTGCCAGCTCCTCAGCAAGCAGGGCGGGCAATCAGCCCCAGCATTTT. Its translation: CASSSASRAGNQPQHF. The J gene is TRBJ1-5, the V gene TRBV18; tentatively, D is TRBD1 (5 bases). The CDR3 extends over 16 amino acids. Germline V lookup: CDR1 KGHSH, CDR2 LQKENI. V lost 6 bases, J lost 2 bases, and 17 bases lay in between.